A selection of T cell receptor beta chains follows, all from one sample in a study of blood T cell repertoires in COVID-19. Repertoires were generated with immunoSEQ multiplex PCR, while TCRdb's copy carries only in-frame clones and drops some. The profile shows about 48,000 clones, approximately 90% of them singletons. The material sequenced was peripheral blood. These receptors all come from a man in his sixties or seventies with acute or convalescent COVID-19. Each CDR3 is given with its conserved first and last residue.

j_call: TRBJ2-3
v_call: TRBV27
cdr3_length: 15
cdr3_aa: CASSSRGISTDTQYF

j_call: TRBJ2-3
v_call: TRBV29-1
cdr3_length: 15
cdr3_aa: CSVVTIAVVADTQYF

j_call: TRBJ1-2
v_call: TRBV7-2
cdr3_length: 15
cdr3_aa: CASSPRQGANYGYTF

j_call: TRBJ2-1
v_call: TRBV24-1
cdr3_length: 14
cdr3_aa: CATSRANSHNEQFF

j_call: TRBJ2-5
v_call: TRBV2
cdr3_length: 16
cdr3_aa: CASNPPAGVPGETQYF

j_call: TRBJ1-1
v_call: TRBV5-4
cdr3_length: 15
cdr3_aa: CASRVAGTGNTEAFF

j_call: TRBJ1-2
v_call: TRBV6-5
cdr3_length: 14
cdr3_aa: CASSYTGQGAGYTF

j_call: TRBJ2-3
v_call: TRBV13
cdr3_length: 16
cdr3_aa: CASKKARGASTDTQYF

j_call: TRBJ1-1
v_call: TRBV18
cdr3_length: 16
cdr3_aa: CASSGIQSRRDTEAFF

j_call: TRBJ2-5
v_call: TRBV11-2
cdr3_length: 15
cdr3_aa: CASSLGRGGLETQYF

j_call: TRBJ2-2
v_call: TRBV7-8
cdr3_length: 13
cdr3_aa: CASSIQNTGELFF

j_call: TRBJ2-5
v_call: TRBV6-5
cdr3_length: 13
cdr3_aa: CASSYGTQETQYF

j_call: TRBJ1-5
v_call: TRBV27
cdr3_length: 14
cdr3_aa: CASSPQGAGQPQHF

j_call: TRBJ1-4
v_call: TRBV3-1/TRBV3-2
cdr3_length: 14
cdr3_aa: CASSPAGTPEKLFF

j_call: TRBJ1-2
v_call: TRBV18
cdr3_length: 15
cdr3_aa: CASSPGQGWSYGYTF

j_call: TRBJ2-3
v_call: TRBV30
cdr3_length: 14
cdr3_aa: CAWSVKGATDTQYF

j_call: TRBJ1-5
v_call: TRBV2
cdr3_length: 13
cdr3_aa: CASSVQGSQPQHF

j_call: TRBJ1-2
v_call: TRBV3-1/TRBV3-2
cdr3_length: 16
cdr3_aa: CASSQRGYEDPYGYTF

j_call: TRBJ1-4
v_call: TRBV6-1
cdr3_length: 16
cdr3_aa: CASSGTGGRTNEKLFF

j_call: TRBJ2-6
v_call: TRBV19
cdr3_length: 16
cdr3_aa: CARHAGPNSGANVLTF

j_call: TRBJ2-2
v_call: TRBV24-1
cdr3_length: 16
cdr3_aa: CATSDPTGGLSGELFF

j_call: TRBJ1-3
v_call: TRBV18
cdr3_length: 15
cdr3_aa: CASSPDPGSGNTIYF

j_call: TRBJ2-7
v_call: TRBV7-9
cdr3_length: 13
cdr3_aa: CASTETLNYEQYF

j_call: TRBJ1-6
v_call: TRBV5-5
cdr3_length: 16
cdr3_aa: CASSLAASGQWSPLHF

j_call: TRBJ1-1
v_call: TRBV27
cdr3_length: 15
cdr3_aa: CASSPRTGRPTEAFF

j_call: TRBJ2-7
v_call: TRBV28
cdr3_length: 14
cdr3_aa: CASSPGGFVYEQYF

j_call: TRBJ1-6
v_call: TRBV18
cdr3_length: 14
cdr3_aa: CASSPNGQNSPLHF

j_call: TRBJ1-2
v_call: TRBV9
cdr3_length: 14
cdr3_aa: CASSVAGANYGYTF

j_call: TRBJ2-7
v_call: TRBV5-5
cdr3_length: 17
cdr3_aa: CASSLLPSGGAGNEQYF

j_call: TRBJ1-5
v_call: TRBV18
cdr3_length: 15
cdr3_aa: CASSESGSRNQPQHF

j_call: TRBJ2-1
v_call: TRBV6-2/TRBV6-3
cdr3_length: 16
cdr3_aa: CASSYPGTSGFNEQFF

j_call: TRBJ2-7
v_call: TRBV3-1/TRBV3-2
cdr3_length: 15
cdr3_aa: CASSPSRLAGMGQYF

j_call: TRBJ1-3
v_call: TRBV11-2
cdr3_length: 12
cdr3_aa: CASSLQGNTIYF

j_call: TRBJ2-1
v_call: TRBV18
cdr3_length: 17
cdr3_aa: CASSPPRTGTGDNEQFF

j_call: TRBJ1-2
v_call: TRBV4-2
cdr3_length: 15
cdr3_aa: CASSQDLGGADGYTF

j_call: TRBJ1-1
v_call: TRBV5-1
cdr3_length: 14
cdr3_aa: CASSLVQANTEAFF

j_call: TRBJ1-2
v_call: TRBV6-5
cdr3_length: 15
cdr3_aa: CASSYSTGGYYGYTF

j_call: TRBJ2-7
v_call: TRBV7-8
cdr3_length: 15
cdr3_aa: CASSSGLAGAYEQYF

j_call: TRBJ2-7
v_call: TRBV11-2
cdr3_length: 19
cdr3_aa: CASSSILGYIGVAVYEQYF

j_call: TRBJ2-1
v_call: TRBV5-6
cdr3_length: 15
cdr3_aa: CASSLGLSSYNEQFF

j_call: TRBJ2-7
v_call: TRBV18
cdr3_length: 12
cdr3_aa: CASSEDFYEQYF

j_call: TRBJ1-2
v_call: TRBV27
cdr3_length: 14
cdr3_aa: CASSLAGHLDGYTF

j_call: TRBJ2-3
v_call: TRBV21-1
cdr3_length: 17
cdr3_aa: CASSRKSGETVKDTQYF

j_call: TRBJ1-2
v_call: TRBV5-8
cdr3_length: 15
cdr3_aa: CASSLRRGIGYGYTF

j_call: TRBJ2-3
v_call: TRBV7-9
cdr3_length: 16
cdr3_aa: CASSSSSVAFPDTQYF

j_call: TRBJ2-2
v_call: TRBV20-1
cdr3_length: 13
cdr3_aa: CSASWGRTGELFF

j_call: TRBJ1-3
v_call: TRBV20-1
cdr3_length: 14
cdr3_aa: CSASQGLEGNTIYF

j_call: TRBJ1-2
v_call: TRBV5-7
cdr3_length: 16
cdr3_aa: CASSLMRGGGGYGYTF

j_call: TRBJ1-5
v_call: TRBV5-8
cdr3_length: 14
cdr3_aa: CASSLVRREAPQHF

j_call: TRBJ2-5
v_call: TRBV5-1
cdr3_length: 18
cdr3_aa: CASSSGLAGAFYQETQYF

j_call: TRBJ2-1
v_call: TRBV4-1
cdr3_length: 12
cdr3_aa: CASSQLGVEQFF

j_call: TRBJ1-6
v_call: TRBV10-3
cdr3_length: 15
cdr3_aa: CAIRAVVQGNSPLHF

j_call: TRBJ1-5
v_call: TRBV14
cdr3_length: 13
cdr3_aa: CASSQDEVQPQHF

j_call: TRBJ1-4
v_call: TRBV5-4
cdr3_length: 15
cdr3_aa: CASSPNRGFNEKLFF

j_call: TRBJ2-2
v_call: TRBV11-2
cdr3_length: 13
cdr3_aa: CASSPSFAGELFF